The present TCR beta chain was sequenced within a study of blood T cell repertoires in COVID-19. Study in general: Italy, Spain and the United States were the sources of the convalescent and acute COVID-19 samples. From T cells, B-cell-depleted T cells, or PBMCs came the material, which was cDNA or gDNA.

This CDR3 contains 17 residues. Germline CDR1 LGHNA, CDR2 YNFKEQ. V was pared by 3 bases and J by 1 base, with 4 bases of the junction left unmatched. In the original workflow: Counts of nucleated cells, estimated from reference gene primer amplification, were obtained. Sequencing used immunoSEQ multiplex PCR; TCRdb keeps in-frame clones, though not all of them. V, J and clone size reflect that table, while D and trimming were determined from the DNA. Altogether about 150,000 clones are present, about 89% being singletons, with the ten largest covering about 6%. The chain carries TRBV4-2 and TRBJ2-6, with TRBD1 matching 9 bases. The receptor comes from a man older than 75 with acute or convalescent COVID-19. Sequencing was carried out using peripheral blood. The chain's CDR3 is CASSQGTGQSGANVLTF. CDR3 DNA sequence: TGTGCCAGCAGCCAGGGGACAGGGCAGTCTGGGGCCAACGTCCTGACTTTC.